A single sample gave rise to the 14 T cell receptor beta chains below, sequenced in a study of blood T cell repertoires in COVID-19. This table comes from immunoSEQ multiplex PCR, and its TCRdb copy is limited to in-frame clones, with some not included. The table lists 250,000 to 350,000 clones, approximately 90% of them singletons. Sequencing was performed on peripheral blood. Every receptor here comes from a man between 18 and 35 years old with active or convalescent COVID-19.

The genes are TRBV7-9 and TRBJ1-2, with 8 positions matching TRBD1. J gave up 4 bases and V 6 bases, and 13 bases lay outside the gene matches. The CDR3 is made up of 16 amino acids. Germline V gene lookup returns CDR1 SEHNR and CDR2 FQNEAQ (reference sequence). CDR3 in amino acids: CASSPISAGGPYGYTF. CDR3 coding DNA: TGTGCCAGCAGTCCCATATCGGCAGGGGGCCCCTATGGCTACACCTTC.

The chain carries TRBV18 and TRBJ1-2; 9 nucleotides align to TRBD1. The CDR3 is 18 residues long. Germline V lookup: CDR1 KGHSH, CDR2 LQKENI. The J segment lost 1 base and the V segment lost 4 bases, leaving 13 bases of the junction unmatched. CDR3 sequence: CASSLFPGTGKHNYGYTF. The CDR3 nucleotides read TGTGCCAGCTCACTTTTTCCCGGGACAGGGAAGCATAACTATGGCTACACCTTC.

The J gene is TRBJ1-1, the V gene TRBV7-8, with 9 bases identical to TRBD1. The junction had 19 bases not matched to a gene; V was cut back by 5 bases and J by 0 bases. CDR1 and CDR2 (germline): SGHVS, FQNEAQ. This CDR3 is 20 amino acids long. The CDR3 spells CASSKKDFRDRVSLNTEAFF. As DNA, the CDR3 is TGTGCCAGCAGCAAGAAGGACTTCCGGGACAGGGTATCGTTGAACACTGAAGCTTTCTTT.

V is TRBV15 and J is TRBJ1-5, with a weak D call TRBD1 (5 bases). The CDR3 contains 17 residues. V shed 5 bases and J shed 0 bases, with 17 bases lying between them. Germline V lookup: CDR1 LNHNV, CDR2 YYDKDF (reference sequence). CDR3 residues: CATSGGSGRNSNQPQHF. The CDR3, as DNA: TGTGCCACCAGCGGGGGAAGTGGGAGGAATAGCAATCAGCCCCAGCATTTT.

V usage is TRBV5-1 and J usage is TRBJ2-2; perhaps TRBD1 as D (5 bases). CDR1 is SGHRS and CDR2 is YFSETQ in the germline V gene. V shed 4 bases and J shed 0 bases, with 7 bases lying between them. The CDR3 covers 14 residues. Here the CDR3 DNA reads TGCGCCAGCAGCGACAGTCCGAACACCGGGGAGCTGTTTTTT. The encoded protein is CASSDSPNTGELFF.

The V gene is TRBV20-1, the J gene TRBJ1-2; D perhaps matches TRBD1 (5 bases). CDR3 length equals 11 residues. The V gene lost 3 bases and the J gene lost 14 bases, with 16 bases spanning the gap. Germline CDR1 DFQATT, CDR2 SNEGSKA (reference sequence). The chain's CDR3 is CSARGTYRTTF. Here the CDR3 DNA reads TGCAGTGCTAGGGGGACTTACAGAACAACCTTC.

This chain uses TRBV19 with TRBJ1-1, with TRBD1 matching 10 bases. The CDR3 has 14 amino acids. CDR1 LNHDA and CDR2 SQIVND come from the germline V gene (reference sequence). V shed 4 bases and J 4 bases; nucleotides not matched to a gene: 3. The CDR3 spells CASSRGDRGTEAFF. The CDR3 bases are TGTGCCAGTAGTAGGGGGGACAGGGGCACTGAAGCTTTCTTT.

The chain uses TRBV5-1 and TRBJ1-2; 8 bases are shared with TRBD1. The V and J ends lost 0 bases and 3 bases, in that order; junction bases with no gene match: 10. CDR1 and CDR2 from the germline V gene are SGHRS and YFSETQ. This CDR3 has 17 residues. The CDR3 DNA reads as TGCGCCAGCAGCTTGGGTGCGGACAGGGTGGTTGACTATGGCTACACCTTC. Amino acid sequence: CASSLGADRVVDYGYTF.

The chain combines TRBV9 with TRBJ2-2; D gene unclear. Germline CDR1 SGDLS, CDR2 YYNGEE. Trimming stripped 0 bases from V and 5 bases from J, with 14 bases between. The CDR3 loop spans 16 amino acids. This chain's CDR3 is CASSVAPHSRTGELFF. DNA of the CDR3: TGTGCCAGCAGCGTAGCCCCCCATTCCCGGACCGGGGAGCTGTTTTTT.

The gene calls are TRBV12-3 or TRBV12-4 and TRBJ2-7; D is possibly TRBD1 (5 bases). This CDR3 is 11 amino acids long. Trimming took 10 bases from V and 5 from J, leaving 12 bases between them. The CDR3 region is CAKPTVNEQYF. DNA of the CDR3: TGTGCCAAACCGACAGTAAACGAGCAGTACTTC.

CDR3 sequence: CASSPDRGLYEQYF. DNA for the CDR3: TGTGCCAGCAGCCCTGACAGGGGGCTTTACGAGCAGTACTTC. The gene calls are TRBV11-2 and TRBJ2-7; 10 nucleotides agree with TRBD1. With 5 bases clipped from V and 4 bases from J, the junction kept 5 bases outside the gene matches. This CDR3 has 14 amino acids. Germline CDR1 and CDR2: SGHAT and FQNNGV.

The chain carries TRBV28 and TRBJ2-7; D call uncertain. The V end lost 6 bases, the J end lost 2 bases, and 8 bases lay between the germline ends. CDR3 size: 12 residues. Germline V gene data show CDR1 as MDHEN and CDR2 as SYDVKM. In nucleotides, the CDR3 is TGTGCCAGCAGCTCCCCCCCCTACGAGCAGTACTTC. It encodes CASSSPPYEQYF.

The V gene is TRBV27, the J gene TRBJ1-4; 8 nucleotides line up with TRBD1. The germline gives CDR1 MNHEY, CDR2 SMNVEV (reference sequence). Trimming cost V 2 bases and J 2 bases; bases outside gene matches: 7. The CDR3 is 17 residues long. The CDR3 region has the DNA TGTGCCAGCAGTTTACAGGGGGCGCCGGCTACTAATGAAAAACTGTTTTTT. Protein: CASSLQGAPATNEKLFF.

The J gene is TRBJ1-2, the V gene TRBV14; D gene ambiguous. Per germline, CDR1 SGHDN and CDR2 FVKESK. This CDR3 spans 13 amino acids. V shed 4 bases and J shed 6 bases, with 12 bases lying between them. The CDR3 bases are TGTGCCAGCAGCCCGTCCCCGAGTGATGGCTACACCTTC. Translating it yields CASSPSPSDGYTF.